This entry describes one T cell receptor beta chain. The source of the sample is a study of tumor-infiltrating lymphocytes in primary liver carcinoma. Study information: Primary liver carcinoma in the patients was surgically resected.

The CDR3 loop spans 16 amino acids. Germline CDR1 reads MNHEY; CDR2 reads SVGAGI. Losses at the gene ends were 2 bases for V and 4 bases for J; bases not matched to a gene: 6. Out of unsorted whole blood came the blood RNA, and germline DNA was extracted as well. The input was about 490 ng total RNA; TCR beta cDNA was made from it with a constant-region primer. Libraries for TCR beta were built through three nested multiplex PCR rounds, which together made up a slightly modified ARM-PCR procedure. The two initial PCR rounds, about 9 cycles each, used TRBV1-TRBV30 forward and C-beta reverse primers. TCRdb re-called the multiplex PCR reads with MiXCR, one entry per CDR3 protein. Of fewer than 250,000 distinct CDR3 sequences in the sample, less than 75% were seen once.

Sequenced material: peripheral blood. The chain combines TRBV6-5 with TRBJ2-5, with TRBD1 matching 11 bases. The source of this sequence is a woman aged 60-70 years with primary liver carcinoma and hepatitis B virus infection. The CDR3 DNA follows: TGTGCCAGCAGTTACACCAGGACAGGGGGCGGAGAGACCCAGTACTTC. Its translation is CASSYTRTGGGETQYF.